The entry below describes one TCR beta chain. This clonotype was observed at least ten times. Its antigen is currently not known. No base quality information exists; no much larger clone differs at one position. For this chain, trimming is 0 bases at the V end and 5 bases at the J end, and the number of junction bases without a gene match is 4. The CDR3 numbers 16 residues from cysteine through phenylalanine. This entry keeps only the CDR3 DNA: 48 bases, framed from base 1. CDR1 MNHEY and CDR2 SVGEGT are derived from the germline V gene. The entry originates in a study of glioma-infiltrating T cells listed by TCRdb under 2016. At the level of the whole study: The study sequenced TCR alpha- and beta-chain repertoires from glioma tissue, from non-neoplastic brain tissue and from matched peripheral blood mononuclear cells. The paired cohort comprised three low-grade glioma patients, several primary glioblastoma patients and three non-glioma patients contributing non-neoplastic brain tissue. To measure divergence between tissue and blood T-cell populations, each tissue-infiltrating repertoire was compared with the peripheral blood repertoire of the same patient. Summary of the overall study and its limitations: Group comparisons rested on small numbers: three non-neoplastic, three low-grade glioma and seven or eight glioblastoma patients. In non-neoplastic patients, VJ-independent divergence between tissue and blood fell below expectation, whereas in all gliomas, and especially in low-grade gliomas, the divergence rose above expectation. Very few CDR3 sequences were shared between tissue and blood, attributed to high CDR3 diversity and limited sampling.

TCR alpha and beta CDR3 regions were amplified with the iRepertoire nested amplicon-rescue multiplex PCR (arm-PCR) platform from RNA. The input for one-step reverse transcription and amplification was roughly 100-450 ng of either tissue mRNA or PBMC total RNA. After bead purification, a secondary multiplex PCR added Illumina adapters, and libraries were gel-purified between 200 and 400 bp. The libraries contained internal 6-nucleotide barcodes that were used for demultiplexing. Sequencing of libraries was performed on an Illumina MiSeq with 2x220 or 2x250 nucleotide paired-end reads. As for how the authors treated the data: Paired reads were merged using FLASH 1.2.11 and aligned with BWA-MEM to the GRCh37 human genome, and TRA and TRB reads were then extracted. V and J assignment used an IMGT-derived reference of cassette sequences and CDR3 motifs that included pseudogenes. Three-frame translation of reads was performed, and productive CDR3s were defined as those with a C...FGXG motif and no stop codons. Clonotypes were defined as unique combinations of V-J cassette pair and CDR3 amino acid sequence. Hamming distance filtering was applied to reads, with thresholds set by the sequence error rate of each sample in mapped regions. TCRdb ran its own pipeline on the public reads, namely fastp trimming at Q25 and MiXCR clone calling, and kept in-frame beta chains. A single entry per CDR3 protein holds the most common genes and DNA from its merged rows. The V and J calls follow TCRdb's processing rather than the paper's. The sample table contains 150,000 to 200,000 distinct CDR3 sequences; only one count was recorded for around 32% of them. Roughly a fifth of the sample goes to the ten largest clones.

The sequence is built from TRBV6-2 or TRBV6-3 and TRBJ2-3; 11 bases in the junction line up with TRBD2. The TCR comes from a human donor with low-grade glioma or glioblastoma, undergoing nonglioma brain surgery, or in good health (not recorded which). The sample comprised glioma tissue, nonneoplastic brain tissue, or PBMCs (not recorded which). The bases are TGTGCCAGCAGTTACTCGACTAGCGGGAATGAAGATACGCAGTATTTT. This codes for CASSYSTSGNEDTQYF.